These T cell receptor beta chains were read from a single sample in a study of technical replicates of blood from a few donors. The repertoire was sequenced with immunoSEQ multiplex PCR; TCRdb's copy has only in-frame clones and lacks some. The table lists around 12,000 clones, 92% of them singletons. Input material: PBMCs. Receptors were obtained from a human donor in good health. Each CDR3 is given with its conserved first and last residue. The order of the fields is CDR3 DNA, CDR3 protein, D gene, J gene, V gene, clone size. The D gene is left open where the match is weak. Rows may omit the clone size; those that give it use once, few, many or a size class.

TGCGCCAGCAGCCCACCTTATCGGACAGGGCCCCTCGGGGAGCTGTTTTTT CASSPPYRTGPLGELFF TRBD1 TRBJ2-2 TRBV5-1 NA
TGTGCCAGCAGCTATGGACTAGCGGACACAGATACGCAGTATTTT CASSYGLADTDTQYF TRBD2 TRBJ2-3 TRBV7-3 NA
TGTGCCAGCAGCTTAGGGGTCAGGGGCGATCAAGAGACCCAGTACTTC CASSLGVRGDQETQYF NA TRBJ2-5 TRBV7-9 NA
TGCGCCAGCAGCTCTGGGACAGGGCAAGGCTACACCTTC CASSSGTGQGYTF TRBD1 TRBJ1-2 TRBV5-1 NA
TGTGCCAGCAGTGAAAGGGGGCGATTGACGGAGACCCAGTACTTC CASSERGRLTETQYF TRBD1 TRBJ2-5 TRBV2 NA
TGTGCCAGCAGGGGTGGGGGGACAGGGGGATACAATGAGCAGTTCTTC CASRGGGTGGYNEQFF TRBD1 TRBJ2-1 TRBV28 NA
TGTGCCAGCAGTTGGGGCGAAAACTACAATGAGCAGTTCTTC CASSWGENYNEQFF NA TRBJ2-1 TRBV11-3 NA
TGTGCCAGCAGTGAAGCAGGGGGCTTGACCTATGGCTACACCTTC CASSEAGGLTYGYTF TRBD1 TRBJ1-2 TRBV2 NA
TGTGCCAGCAGCTTCGGTAATGGAGCGGGCGTAGAGACCCAGTACTTC CASSFGNGAGVETQYF NA TRBJ2-5 TRBV5-4 NA
TGCAGCGTACCGGGACAGGGGGTCTACGAGCAGTACTTC CSVPGQGVYEQYF TRBD1 TRBJ2-7 TRBV29-1 NA
TGTGCCAGCAGCGTAGCTGGGGAGGGCTACGAGCAGTACTTC CASSVAGEGYEQYF TRBD2 TRBJ2-7 TRBV9 once
TGTGCCAGCAGCCAAGAAGCGGGTTCTGGGGCCAACGTCCTGACTTTC CASSQEAGSGANVLTF NA TRBJ2-6 TRBV4-2 once
TGTGCCAGCCGGAGCAATAGCAATCAGCCCCAGCATTTT CASRSNSNQPQHF NA TRBJ1-5 TRBV6-5 NA
TGTGCCAGCAGCCTCGGGGGAGAAGGCAATGAGCAGTTCTTC CASSLGGEGNEQFF NA TRBJ2-1 TRBV7-9 NA
TGTGCCGGCGACCGGGACAGGGGTAATGAGCAGTTCTTC CAGDRDRGNEQFF TRBD1 TRBJ2-1 TRBV6-1 NA
TGTGCCACCAGCACTCTCAGGGGAGAGGAGCAGCCCCAGCATTTT CATSTLRGEEQPQHF NA TRBJ1-5 TRBV15 NA
TGTGCCAGAACCTCCTCGGGACTAGCGGGAGGCGAAGCAGATACGCAGTATTTT CARTSSGLAGGEADTQYF TRBD2 TRBJ2-3 TRBV2 NA
TGTGCCAGCAGCTTACAGGGCTCTGGAAACACCATATATTTT CASSLQGSGNTIYF NA TRBJ1-3 TRBV11-2 once
TGTGCCAGCAGCCAAGATCCCACCACACAACTGTTTTTT CASSQDPTTQLFF NA TRBJ1-4 TRBV4-2 NA
TGCGCCAGCAGTGCAAAGTACGGGACTGAAGCTTTCTTT CASSAKYGTEAFF NA TRBJ1-1 TRBV10-1 once
TGTGCCACCAGCAGAGAGTCACCCGGGAACTACAATGAGCAGTTCTTC CATSRESPGNYNEQFF NA TRBJ2-1 TRBV15 NA
TGTGCCAGCAAAAAGCGTTCCCATGAGCAGTTCTTC CASKKRSHEQFF NA TRBJ2-1 TRBV6-5 NA
TGTGCCAGCAGCTTGGATACAGGGGTCCGCAATGAGCAGTTCTTC CASSLDTGVRNEQFF TRBD1 TRBJ2-1 TRBV5-4 NA
TGTGCCAGCAGCTCGGGGGGTAGCGGGAGTTTCTACGAGCAGTACTTC CASSSGGSGSFYEQYF TRBD2 TRBJ2-7 TRBV7-8 once
TGTGCCAGCAGCTTGGAACAGGGGCGCTCCTACGAGCAGTACTTC CASSLEQGRSYEQYF TRBD1 TRBJ2-7 TRBV5-4 NA
TGTGCCAGCAGTTTCGCGTCGGGGGATACGCAGTATTTT CASSFASGDTQYF NA TRBJ2-3 TRBV28 NA
TGCGCCAGCAGCCTGGAGTCAGGGGGCAGAGCGGGTGGCTACACCTTC CASSLESGGRAGGYTF TRBD1 TRBJ1-2 TRBV5-1 NA
TGTGCCAGCAGCGAACAGGGGTCCTCCTACGAGCAGTACTTC CASSEQGSSYEQYF TRBD1 TRBJ2-7 TRBV7-9 NA
TGTGCCAGCAGCTTAGACCAGGTGGCCGGGGAGCTGTTTTTT CASSLDQVAGELFF NA TRBJ2-2 TRBV13 NA
TGTGCCAGCAGTGACTCGAGCCGGGGGGGTATGAACACTGAAGCTTTCTTT CASSDSSRGGMNTEAFF NA TRBJ1-1 TRBV6-4 NA
TGTGCCAGCAGTCTTGGCTCGGGGGGGAGCAATCAGCCCCAGCATTTT CASSLGSGGSNQPQHF NA TRBJ1-5 TRBV28 NA
TGTGCCAGCAGTTTATTCGATAGTGAGCAGTTCTTC CASSLFDSEQFF NA TRBJ2-1 TRBV27 NA
TGTGCCAGCAGTGAGGTCGGGGAAGGAAACACCATATATTTT CASSEVGEGNTIYF NA TRBJ1-3 TRBV6-1 NA
TGTGCCAGCAGCCAAACGACTAGTCAGGCGACCCAGTACTTC CASSQTTSQATQYF NA TRBJ2-5 TRBV4-2 NA
TGTGCCAGTTCGATAAGCCCCAACTACGAGCAGTACTTC CASSISPNYEQYF NA TRBJ2-7 TRBV27 NA
TGTGCCTGGATGGGCCGGGACTACCCAGATGAGCAGTTCTTC CAWMGRDYPDEQFF TRBD2 TRBJ2-1 TRBV30 NA
TGTGCCAGCAGCTTAGAGGGGTACTATGGCTACACCTTC CASSLEGYYGYTF NA TRBJ1-2 TRBV7-8 NA
TGTGCCAGTAGCAGTAACCCAGGGGTCTCTGGAAACACCATATATTTT CASSSNPGVSGNTIYF NA TRBJ1-3 TRBV19 NA
TGTGCCAGCATCGGGACAGGAGCCGACAATGAGCAGTTCTTC CASIGTGADNEQFF TRBD1 TRBJ2-1 TRBV7-9 NA
TGTGCCAGCAGGCCCCCCGGGATGGCAACCTACGAGCAGTACTTC CASRPPGMATYEQYF NA TRBJ2-7 TRBV6-1 NA
TGTGCCAGCAGCTTGGGTGAGGGCATCTCATCCTACGAGCAGTACTTC CASSLGEGISSYEQYF NA TRBJ2-7 TRBV5-4 NA
TGTGCCAGCAGGACAGGTTTTTCATACAATGAGCAGTTCTTC CASRTGFSYNEQFF NA TRBJ2-1 TRBV2 NA
TGTGCCAGCAGCACGGGACAGGGGAGGAACACCGGGGAGCTGTTTTTT CASSTGQGRNTGELFF TRBD1 TRBJ2-2 TRBV7-9 NA
TGTGCCAGCAGCTTTGCGGGACTAGCAAACATTCAGTACTTC CASSFAGLANIQYF TRBD2 TRBJ2-4 TRBV11-3 NA
TGTGCCAGCAGCGGGGGGGTAAGTGAGCAGTTCTTC CASSGGVSEQFF TRBD2 TRBJ2-1 TRBV7-9 NA
TGTGCCAGCAGGCCCCCCGGGATGGCAACCTACGAGCAGTACTTC CASRPPGMATYEQYF NA TRBJ2-7 TRBV6-1 NA
TGTGCCAGCAGTTTCTGGACAGGGCTCGGCAATGAGCAGTTCTTC CASSFWTGLGNEQFF TRBD1 TRBJ2-1 TRBV6-1 NA
TGTGCCAGCAGCTTAGGAGGGACACCCTATAGCAATCAGCCCCAGCATTTT CASSLGGTPYSNQPQHF NA TRBJ1-5 TRBV7-6 NA
TGCGCCAGCAGCCAACAGGGATTTGACACTGAAGCTTTCTTT CASSQQGFDTEAFF NA TRBJ1-1 TRBV5-1 NA
TGTGCCAGCAGTGTTAGCAGCAATCAGCCCCAGCATTTT CASSVSSNQPQHF NA TRBJ1-5 TRBV6-4 NA
TGTGCCAGTAGTACCAGAGGAACCGGGACAGGGACCCACGAGCAGTACTTC CASSTRGTGTGTHEQYF TRBD1 TRBJ2-7 TRBV19 once
TGTGCCAGCAGCTTGGATGGACAGGGGTTGGGTGGCTACACCTTC CASSLDGQGLGGYTF TRBD1 TRBJ1-2 TRBV5-4 NA